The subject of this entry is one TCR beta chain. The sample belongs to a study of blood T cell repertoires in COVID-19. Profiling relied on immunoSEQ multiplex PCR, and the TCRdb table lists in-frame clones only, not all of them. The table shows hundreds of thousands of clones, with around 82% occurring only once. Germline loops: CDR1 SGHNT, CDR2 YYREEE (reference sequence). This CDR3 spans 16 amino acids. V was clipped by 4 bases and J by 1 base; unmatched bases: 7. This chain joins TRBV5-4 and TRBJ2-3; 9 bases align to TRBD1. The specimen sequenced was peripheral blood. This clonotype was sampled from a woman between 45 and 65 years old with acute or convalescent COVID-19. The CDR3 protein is CASSADRQGGTDTQYF. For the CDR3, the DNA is TGTGCCAGCAGCGCCGACCGACAGGGGGGCACAGATACGCAGTATTTT.